Below, one T cell receptor beta chain is given with its context. This sample is drawn from a study of blood T cell repertoires in COVID-19. Study in general: The analysed material was cDNA or gDNA that came from T cells, B-cell-depleted T cells, or PBMCs.

As originally analysed: It was from reference gene primer amplification that nucleated cell counts were estimated. Data came from immunoSEQ multiplex PCR; TCRdb stores just in-frame clones and leaves some out. V and J calls and clone size follow that table, whereas D and trimming were derived from the DNA. Of some 300,000 clones listed, 85% to 90% are singletons. Germline V gene lookup returns CDR1 SGHTA and CDR2 FQGNSA. V shed 5 bases and J 0 bases; nucleotides not matched to a gene: 5. The CDR3 runs to 16 residues. Sequencing was carried out using peripheral blood. The receptor comes from a man in his 70s with acute or convalescent COVID-19. The rearrangement links TRBV7-2 to TRBJ2-2; 8 positions agree with TRBD2. The CDR3 coding sequence is TGTGCCAGCAGCGTAGGACTAGCCTCGAACACCGGGGAGCTGTTTTTT. Its translation is CASSVGLASNTGELFF.